These T cell receptor beta chains were read from a single sample in a study of identical twins. TCRdb ran MiXCR on the 5' RACE reads and lists one entry per CDR3 protein. The table records fewer than 500,000 distinct CDR3 sequences, about 13% of them present only once. This sample also appeared in a second study, on yellow fever vaccine responses in identical twins.

Sequenced: CD4+ T cells sorted from blood. These receptors came from a young woman in good health. The CDR3 runs from the conserved cysteine through the conserved F or W. The D gene is left open where the match is weak. The listing skips clone size in some rows; elsewhere it reads once, few, many or a size class.

J,V,D,size,CDR3,DNA
TRBJ1-5,TRBV28,.,few,CASSPTPNNQPQHF,TGTGCCAGCAGCCCGACACCAAACAATCAGCCCCAGCATTTT
TRBJ1-5,TRBV5-6,.,many,CASSFRDQPQHF,TGTGCCAGCAGCTTCAGGGATCAGCCCCAGCATTTT
TRBJ2-7,TRBV20-1,TRBD1,few,CSARDLTGGQGAEQYF,TGCAGTGCTAGAGATCTCACAGGTGGACAGGGGGCTGAGCAGTACTTC
TRBJ1-1,TRBV7-2,.,.,CASSAEGGRTEAFF,TGTGCCAGCAGCGCCGAAGGGGGGAGGACTGAAGCTTTCTTT
TRBJ2-5,TRBV7-2,TRBD1,.,CASSYPDRGETQYF,TGTGCCAGCAGCTACCCGGACAGGGGAGAGACCCAGTACTTC
TRBJ2-5,TRBV4-1,TRBD1,few,CASSQAQGQGNRETQYF,TGCGCCAGCAGCCAAGCCCAGGGACAGGGTAATAGGGAGACCCAGTACTTC
TRBJ2-2,TRBV12-3/TRBV12-4,TRBD1,.,CASIADRANTGELFF,TGTGCCAGCATCGCCGACAGGGCGAACACCGGGGAGCTGTTTTTT
TRBJ2-1,TRBV5-1,.,many,CASSSGLAEQFF,TGCGCCAGCAGCTCGGGACTCGCGGAGCAGTTCTTC
TRBJ1-2,TRBV20-1,TRBD1,few,CSARDGDRGLRNGYTF,TGCAGTGCTAGAGATGGGGACAGGGGGCTCAGAAATGGCTACACCTTC
TRBJ1-1,TRBV29-1,TRBD1,many,CSVEANRGDTEAFF,TGCAGCGTTGAAGCTAACAGGGGTGACACTGAAGCTTTCTTT
TRBJ1-5,TRBV5-6,.,.,CASSLRAATGWNQPQHF,TGTGCCAGCAGCTTGAGGGCGGCCACAGGGTGGAATCAGCCCCAGCATTTT
TRBJ2-5,TRBV11-2,TRBD2,.,CASSYSPRLAGGPREKETQYF,TGTGCCAGCAGCTACAGTCCTAGACTAGCGGGAGGGCCTCGAGAGAAAGAGACCCAGTACTTC
TRBJ2-2,TRBV20-1,.,.,CSARWGSLNTGELFF,TGCAGTGCTAGGTGGGGGAGCCTGAACACCGGGGAGCTGTTTTTT
TRBJ2-2,TRBV6-2/TRBV6-3,TRBD1,few,CASSYSGTGSGELFF,TGTGCCAGCAGTTACTCCGGGACAGGGAGCGGGGAGCTGTTTTTT
TRBJ1-1,TRBV3-1,.,.,CASSRGQGDTEAFF,TGTGCCAGCAGCAGGGGCCAGGGCGACACTGAAGCTTTCTTT
TRBJ2-1,TRBV4-3,TRBD2,few,CASSRVAGASEQFF,TGCGCCAGCAGCCGTGTAGCGGGAGCCAGTGAGCAGTTCTTC
TRBJ2-4,TRBV5-5,.,few,CASSLAVLLAKNIQYF,TGTGCCAGCAGCTTGGCTGTTTTATTAGCCAAAAACATTCAGTACTTC
TRBJ1-1,TRBV20-1,.,.,CSAVGGITEAFF,TGCAGTGCTGTCGGGGGTATAACTGAAGCTTTCTTT
TRBJ2-1,TRBV10-3,.,few,CAISEGPDNEQFF,TGTGCCATCAGTGAAGGACCAGACAATGAGCAGTTCTTC
TRBJ1-4,TRBV3-1,.,.,CASSQKKQTNEKLFF,TGTGCCAGCAGCCAAAAGAAACAGACCAATGAAAAACTGTTTTTT
TRBJ2-1,TRBV2,TRBD2,.,CASSLIGTRGRLGYNEQFF,TGTGCCAGCAGTTTGATCGGGACTAGGGGTAGACTTGGGTACAATGAGCAGTTCTTC
TRBJ2-7,TRBV20-1,TRBD1,.,CSARDPGQGYTYEQYF,TGCAGTGCTAGAGATCCCGGACAGGGGTACACTTACGAGCAGTACTTC
TRBJ2-1,TRBV5-1,TRBD1,many,CASQRGTGGNEQFF,TGCGCCAGCCAAAGGGGGACAGGGGGCAATGAGCAGTTCTTC
TRBJ1-2,TRBV20-1,.,few,CSAPSDTTGYGYTF,TGCAGTGCCCCTTCCGACACTACGGGCTATGGCTACACCTTC
TRBJ2-7,TRBV6-5,.,few,CASSYRVNSYEQYF,TGTGCCAGCAGTTACAGGGTCAACTCCTACGAGCAGTACTTC
TRBJ2-2,TRBV7-2,TRBD2,.,CASTPMSGGTGELFF,TGTGCCAGCACCCCGATGAGCGGGGGGACCGGGGAGCTGTTTTTT
TRBJ2-7,TRBV10-3,TRBD1,.,CAIGQGNEQYF,TGTGCCATAGGACAGGGGAACGAGCAGTACTTC
TRBJ1-3,TRBV12-3/TRBV12-4,.,once,CASSPWDGSGNTIYF,TGTGCCAGCAGTCCATGGGACGGCTCTGGAAACACCATATATTTT
TRBJ2-7,TRBV28,.,.,CASSIPDRDFYEQYF,TGTGCCAGCAGTATCCCGGACAGAGATTTCTACGAGCAGTACTTC
TRBJ1-2,TRBV20-1,.,.,CSATVDYGYTF,TGCAGTGCTACGGTTGACTATGGCTACACCTTC
TRBJ2-3,TRBV9,TRBD2,few,CASSLTSGEGDTQYF,TGTGCCAGCAGCCTAACTAGCGGGGAGGGGGATACGCAGTATTTT
TRBJ2-3,TRBV5-1,TRBD2,.,CASSLSGGAPGTQYF,TGCGCCAGCAGCTTAAGCGGGGGCGCCCCAGGTACGCAGTATTTT
TRBJ2-3,TRBV2,TRBD1,.,CASTRGTDTQYF,TGTGCCAGCACCAGGGGGACAGATACGCAGTATTTT
TRBJ2-7,TRBV20-1,.,few,CSARGTTLSYEQYF,TGCAGTGCTAGAGGGACCACCTTGTCCTACGAGCAGTACTTC
TRBJ2-7,TRBV20-1,.,.,CSSNGARGSHEQYF,TGCAGTTCCAACGGGGCTAGGGGCTCCCACGAGCAGTACTTC
TRBJ2-3,TRBV20-1,.,few,CSARDVERVRDTQYF,TGCAGTGCTAGAGATGTGGAACGGGTCCGAGATACGCAGTATTTT
TRBJ2-1,TRBV5-1,TRBD2,.,CASSLQLAGKYNEQFF,TGCGCCAGCAGCTTGCAGCTAGCGGGGAAATACAATGAGCAGTTCTTC
TRBJ2-3,TRBV20-1,.,few,CSASQKGGTQYF,TGCAGTGCTAGTCAAAAAGGGGGTACGCAGTATTTT
TRBJ2-1,TRBV7-8,TRBD1,.,CASSPETGPNEQFF,TGTGCCAGCAGCCCGGAGACAGGGCCCAATGAGCAGTTCTTC
TRBJ1-5,TRBV28,.,.,CASRGEAGSHQPQHF,TGTGCCAGCAGGGGGGAGGCGGGATCTCATCAGCCCCAGCATTTT
TRBJ1-2,TRBV6-4,TRBD1,few,CASRGGQGMANYGYTF,TGTGCCAGCAGAGGCGGACAGGGGATGGCTAACTATGGCTACACCTTC
TRBJ2-7,TRBV27,.,many,CASSFVQGTEQYF,TGTGCCAGCAGTTTTGTACAGGGCACCGAGCAGTACTTC
TRBJ1-3,TRBV29-1,.,many,CSVEIGAGASSGNTIYF,TGCAGCGTTGAAATTGGTGCAGGAGCCTCCTCTGGAAACACCATATATTTT
TRBJ1-4,TRBV25-1,TRBD1,.,CASSPLDRASEKLFF,TGTGCCAGCAGTCCATTAGACAGGGCCAGTGAAAAACTGTTTTTT
TRBJ1-6,TRBV29-1,TRBD1,few,CSVRITGEANSPLHF,TGCAGCGTACGGATAACAGGGGAGGCCAATTCACCCCTCCACTTT
TRBJ2-5,TRBV27,TRBD1,.,CASSLRGQGAETQYF,TGTGCCAGCAGTTTAAGGGGACAGGGGGCTGAGACCCAGTACTTC
TRBJ2-5,TRBV5-1,.,many,CASSLDSQVGETQYF,TGCGCCAGCAGCCTCGACAGTCAAGTAGGGGAGACCCAGTACTTC
TRBJ2-7,TRBV7-2,TRBD2,.,CASSLTSGISYEQYF,TGTGCCAGCAGCTTAACTAGCGGGATCTCCTACGAGCAGTACTTC
TRBJ2-5,TRBV6-1,.,few,CASRPRGQSGFGETQYF,TGTGCCAGCAGACCCAGGGGTCAGTCGGGGTTTGGGGAGACCCAGTACTTC
TRBJ2-1,TRBV21-1,.,few,CASSKGDIRSYNEQFF,TGTGCCAGCAGCAAAGGGGACATACGCTCCTACAATGAGCAGTTCTTC
TRBJ2-4,TRBV4-3,.,many,CASSQDALKNIQYF,TGCGCCAGCAGCCAAGACGCCTTAAAAAACATTCAGTACTTC
TRBJ2-5,TRBV25-1,.,.,CASRQEGETQYF,TGTGCCAGTCGTCAGGAGGGAGAGACCCAGTACTTC
TRBJ2-1,TRBV6-5,TRBD2,few,CASSYGLAGGGNEQFF,TGTGCCAGCAGCTACGGTCTAGCGGGAGGGGGGAATGAGCAGTTCTTC
TRBJ2-1,TRBV4-2,TRBD2,few,CASSTGRAGGYNEQFF,TGTGCCAGCAGTACGGGAAGAGCGGGGGGCTACAATGAGCAGTTCTTC